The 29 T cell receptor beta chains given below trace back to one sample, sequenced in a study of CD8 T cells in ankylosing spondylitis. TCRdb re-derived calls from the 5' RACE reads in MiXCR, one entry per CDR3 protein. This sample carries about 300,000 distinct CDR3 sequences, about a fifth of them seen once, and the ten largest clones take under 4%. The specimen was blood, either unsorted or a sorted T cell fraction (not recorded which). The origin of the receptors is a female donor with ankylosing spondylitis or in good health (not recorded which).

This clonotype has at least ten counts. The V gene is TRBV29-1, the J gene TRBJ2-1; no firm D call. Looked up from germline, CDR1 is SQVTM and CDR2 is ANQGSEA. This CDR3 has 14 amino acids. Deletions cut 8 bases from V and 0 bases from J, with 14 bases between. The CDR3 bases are TGCAGCTCCCGTGGCAGGTCCTCCTACAATGAGCAGTTCTTC. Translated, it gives CSSRGRSSYNEQFF.

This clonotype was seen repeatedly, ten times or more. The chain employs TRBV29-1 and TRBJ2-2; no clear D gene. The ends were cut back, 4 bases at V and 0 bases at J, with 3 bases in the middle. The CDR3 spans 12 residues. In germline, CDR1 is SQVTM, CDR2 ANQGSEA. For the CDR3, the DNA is TGCAGCGTTGGGGCGAACACCGGGGAGCTGTTTTTT. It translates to CSVGANTGELFF.

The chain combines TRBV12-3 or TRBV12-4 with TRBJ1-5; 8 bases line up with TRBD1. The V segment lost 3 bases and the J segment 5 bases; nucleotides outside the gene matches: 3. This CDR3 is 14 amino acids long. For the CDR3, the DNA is TGTGCCAGCAGTTTTAGGACAGGGCATCAGCCCCAGCATTTT. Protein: CASSFRTGHQPQHF.

The CDR3 DNA reads as TGTGCCAGCAGCCGAGATCTAGCGGGAGCATCCCACAATGAGCAGTTCTTC. Amino acids: CASSRDLAGASHNEQFF. The chain links TRBV11-2 to TRBJ2-1; 10 nucleotides match TRBD2. Germline V gene lookup returns CDR1 SGHAT and CDR2 FQNNGV. The CDR3 consists of 17 residues. J gave up 5 bases and V 5 bases, and 12 bases lay outside the gene matches.

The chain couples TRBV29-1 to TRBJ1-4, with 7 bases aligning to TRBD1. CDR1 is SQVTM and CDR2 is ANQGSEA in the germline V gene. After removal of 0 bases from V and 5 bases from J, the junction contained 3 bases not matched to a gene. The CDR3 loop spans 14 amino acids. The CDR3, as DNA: TGCAGCGTTGAAGATAACAGGGGCAATGAAAAACTGTTTTTT. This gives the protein CSVEDNRGNEKLFF.

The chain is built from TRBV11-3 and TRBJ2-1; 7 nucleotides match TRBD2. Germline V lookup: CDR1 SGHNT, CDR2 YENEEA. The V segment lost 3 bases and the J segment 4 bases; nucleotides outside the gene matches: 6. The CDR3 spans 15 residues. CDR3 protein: CASSFGGGGYNEQFF. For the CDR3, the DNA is TGTGCCAGCAGCTTTGGGGGGGGAGGTTACAATGAGCAGTTCTTC.

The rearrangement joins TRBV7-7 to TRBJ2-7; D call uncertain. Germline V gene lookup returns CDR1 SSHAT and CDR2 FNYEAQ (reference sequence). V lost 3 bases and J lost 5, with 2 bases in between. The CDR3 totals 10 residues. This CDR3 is CASSLDEQYF. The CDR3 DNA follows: TGTGCCAGCAGCTTGGACGAGCAGTACTTC. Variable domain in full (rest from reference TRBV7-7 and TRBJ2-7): GAGVSQSPRYKVTKRGQDVTLRCDPISSHATLYWYQQALGQGPEFLTYFNYEAQPDKSGLPSDRFSAERPEGSISTLTIQRTEQRDSAMYRCASSLDEQYFGPGTRLTVT.

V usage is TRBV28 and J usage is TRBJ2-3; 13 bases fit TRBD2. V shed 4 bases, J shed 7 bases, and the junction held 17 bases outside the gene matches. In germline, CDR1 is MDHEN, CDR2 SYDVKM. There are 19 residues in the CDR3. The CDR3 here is CASSSTSGRASSSTYTQYF. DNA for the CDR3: TGTGCCAGCAGTTCCACTAGCGGGAGGGCCTCTTCCTCGACTTATACGCAGTATTTT.

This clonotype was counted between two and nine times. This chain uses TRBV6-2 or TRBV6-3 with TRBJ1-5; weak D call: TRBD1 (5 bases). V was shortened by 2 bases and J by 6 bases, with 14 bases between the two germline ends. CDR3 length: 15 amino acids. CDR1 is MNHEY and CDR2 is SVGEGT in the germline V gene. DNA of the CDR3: TGTGCCAGCAGTTACGGGGGAGGGGCGGCTCAGCCCCAGCATTTT. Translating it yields CASSYGGGAAQPQHF.

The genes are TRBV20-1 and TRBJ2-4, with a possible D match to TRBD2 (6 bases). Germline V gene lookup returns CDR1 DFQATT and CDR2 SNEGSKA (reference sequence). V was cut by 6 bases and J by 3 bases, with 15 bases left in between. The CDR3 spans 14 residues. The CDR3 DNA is TGCAGTGCCCGACCGGGACTTTACAAAAACATTCAGTACTTC. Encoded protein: CSARPGLYKNIQYF.

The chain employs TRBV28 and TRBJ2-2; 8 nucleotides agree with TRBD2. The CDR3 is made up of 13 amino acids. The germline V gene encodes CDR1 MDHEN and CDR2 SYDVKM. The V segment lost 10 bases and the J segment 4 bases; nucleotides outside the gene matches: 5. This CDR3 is CANQRESTGELFF. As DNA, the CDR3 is TGTGCCAACCAGCGGGAGAGCACCGGGGAGCTGTTTTTT.

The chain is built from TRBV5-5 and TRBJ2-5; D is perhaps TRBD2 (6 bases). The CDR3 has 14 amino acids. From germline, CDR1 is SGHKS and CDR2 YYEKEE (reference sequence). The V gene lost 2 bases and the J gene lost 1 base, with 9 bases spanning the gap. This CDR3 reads CASSFEGGQETQYF. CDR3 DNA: TGTGCCAGCAGCTTTGAGGGAGGCCAAGAGACCCAGTACTTC.

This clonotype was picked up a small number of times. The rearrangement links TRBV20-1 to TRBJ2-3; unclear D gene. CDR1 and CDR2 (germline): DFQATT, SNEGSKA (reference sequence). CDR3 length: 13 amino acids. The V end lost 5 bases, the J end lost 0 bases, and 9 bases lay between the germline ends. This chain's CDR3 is CSAPWTSTDTQYF. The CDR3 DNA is TGCAGTGCTCCGTGGACCAGCACAGATACGCAGTATTTT.

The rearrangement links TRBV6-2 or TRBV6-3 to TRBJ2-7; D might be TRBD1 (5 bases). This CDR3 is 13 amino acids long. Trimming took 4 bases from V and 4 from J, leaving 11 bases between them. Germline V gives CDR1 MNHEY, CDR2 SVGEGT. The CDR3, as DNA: TGTGCCAGCAGTTCTACGACAGTATACGAGCAGTACTTC. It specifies CASSSTTVYEQYF.

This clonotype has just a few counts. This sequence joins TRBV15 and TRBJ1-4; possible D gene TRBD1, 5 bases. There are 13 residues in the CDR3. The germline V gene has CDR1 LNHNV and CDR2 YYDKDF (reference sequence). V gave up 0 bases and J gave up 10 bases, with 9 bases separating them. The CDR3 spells CATSRDLRGKLFF. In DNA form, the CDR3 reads TGTGCCACCAGCAGAGATCTGAGGGGAAAACTGTTTTTT. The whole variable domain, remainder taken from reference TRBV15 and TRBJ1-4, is DAMVIQNPRYQVTQFGKPVTLSCSQTLNHNVMYWYQQKSSQAPKLLFHYYDKDFNNEADTPDNFQSRRPNTSFCFLDIRSPGLGDTAMYLCATSRDLRGKLFFGSGTQLSVL.

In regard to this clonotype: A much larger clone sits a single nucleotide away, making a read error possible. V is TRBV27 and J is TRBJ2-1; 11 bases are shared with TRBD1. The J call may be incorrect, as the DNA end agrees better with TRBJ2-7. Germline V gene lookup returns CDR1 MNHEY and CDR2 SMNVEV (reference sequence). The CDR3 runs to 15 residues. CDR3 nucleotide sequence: TGTGCCAGCAGTTTTGGGACAGGGGGTCTCAATGAGCAGTACTTC. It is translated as CASSFGTGGLNEQYF.

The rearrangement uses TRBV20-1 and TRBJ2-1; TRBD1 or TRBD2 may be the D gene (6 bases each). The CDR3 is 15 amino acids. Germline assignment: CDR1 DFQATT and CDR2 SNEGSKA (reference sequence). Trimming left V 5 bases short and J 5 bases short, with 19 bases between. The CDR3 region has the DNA TGCAGTGCTCACCCCCGGGGGACACCCAACAATGAGCAGTTCTTC. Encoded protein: CSAHPRGTPNNEQFF.

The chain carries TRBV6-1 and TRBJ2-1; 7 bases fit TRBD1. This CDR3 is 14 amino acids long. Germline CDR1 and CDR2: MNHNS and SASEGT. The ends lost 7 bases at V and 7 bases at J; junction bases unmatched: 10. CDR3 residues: CASTRAGGVNEQFF. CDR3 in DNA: TGTGCCAGCACCAGGGCAGGGGGAGTGAATGAGCAGTTCTTC.

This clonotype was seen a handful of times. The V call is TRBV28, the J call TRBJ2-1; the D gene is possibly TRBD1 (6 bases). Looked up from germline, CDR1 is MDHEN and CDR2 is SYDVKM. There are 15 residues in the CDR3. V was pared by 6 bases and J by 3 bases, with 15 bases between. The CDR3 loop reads CASSTPGHRYNEQFF. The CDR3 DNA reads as TGTGCCAGCAGCACCCCGGGACACCGCTACAATGAGCAGTTCTTC.

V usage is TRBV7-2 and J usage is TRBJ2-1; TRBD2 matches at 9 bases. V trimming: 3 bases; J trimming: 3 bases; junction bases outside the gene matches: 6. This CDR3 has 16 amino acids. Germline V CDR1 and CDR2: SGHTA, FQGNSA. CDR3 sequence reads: CASSFLAGVFYNEQFF. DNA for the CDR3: TGTGCCAGCAGCTTCTTAGCGGGAGTTTTCTACAATGAGCAGTTCTTC.

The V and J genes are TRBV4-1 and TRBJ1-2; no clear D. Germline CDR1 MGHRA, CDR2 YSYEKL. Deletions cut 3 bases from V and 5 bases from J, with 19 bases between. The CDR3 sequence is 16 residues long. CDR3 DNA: TGCGCCAGCAGCCACCCCGGGAAAGGGCCCTTTTATGGCTACACCTTC. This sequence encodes CASSHPGKGPFYGYTF.

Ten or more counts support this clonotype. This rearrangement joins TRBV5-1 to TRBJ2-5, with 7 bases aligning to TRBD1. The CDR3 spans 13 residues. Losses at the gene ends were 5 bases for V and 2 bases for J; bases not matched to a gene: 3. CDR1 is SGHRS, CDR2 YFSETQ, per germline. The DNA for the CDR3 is TGCGCCAGCAGTCGGGGACAGCAAGAGACCCAGTACTTC. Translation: CASSRGQQETQYF.

CDR3 region: CASSLRGAGSYEQYF. CDR3 in DNA: TGTGCCAGCAGTTTGCGGGGGGCGGGTTCCTACGAGCAGTACTTC. This chain links TRBV27 with TRBJ2-7; 8 bases align to TRBD2. CDR1 and CDR2 (germline): MNHEY, SMNVEV (reference sequence). With 3 bases clipped from V and 1 base from J, the junction kept 5 bases outside the gene matches. This CDR3 has 15 amino acids.

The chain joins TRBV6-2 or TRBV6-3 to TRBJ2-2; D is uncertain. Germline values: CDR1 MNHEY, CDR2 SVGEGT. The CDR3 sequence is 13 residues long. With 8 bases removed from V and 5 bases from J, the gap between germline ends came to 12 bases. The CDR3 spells CASQVFATGELFF. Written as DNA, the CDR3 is TGTGCCAGCCAGGTTTTCGCGACCGGGGAGCTGTTTTTT.

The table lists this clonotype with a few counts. The CDR3 sequence: CATSIGRRGAYQPQHF. Here the CDR3 DNA reads TGTGCCACCAGCATAGGAAGGCGGGGGGCCTATCAGCCCCAGCATTTT. V gene TRBV15 combines with J gene TRBJ1-5; D might be TRBD1 (6 bases). The CDR3 covers 16 residues. Deletions cut 4 bases from V and 5 bases from J, with 18 bases between. Germline V gene sequence: CDR1 LNHNV, CDR2 YYDKDF (reference sequence).

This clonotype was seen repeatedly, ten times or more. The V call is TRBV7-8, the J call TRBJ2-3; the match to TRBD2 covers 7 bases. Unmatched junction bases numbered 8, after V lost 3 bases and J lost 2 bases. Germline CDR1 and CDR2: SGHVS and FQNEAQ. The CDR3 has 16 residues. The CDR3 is CASSLESLAATDTQYF. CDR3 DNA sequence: TGTGCCAGCAGCTTGGAGAGTCTAGCGGCCACAGATACGCAGTATTTT.

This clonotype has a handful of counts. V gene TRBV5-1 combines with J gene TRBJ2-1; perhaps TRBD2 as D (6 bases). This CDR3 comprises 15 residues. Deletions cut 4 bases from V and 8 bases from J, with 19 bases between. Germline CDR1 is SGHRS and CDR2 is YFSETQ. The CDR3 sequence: CASSRGVGPTDEQFF. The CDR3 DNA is TGCGCCAGCAGCCGCGGGGTAGGACCGACAGATGAGCAGTTCTTC.

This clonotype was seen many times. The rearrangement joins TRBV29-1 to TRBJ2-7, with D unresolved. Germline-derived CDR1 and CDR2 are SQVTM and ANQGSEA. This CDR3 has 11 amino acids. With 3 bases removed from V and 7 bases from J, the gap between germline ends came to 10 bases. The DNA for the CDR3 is TGCAGCGTTGAGGAACTGGAGGAGCAGTACTTC. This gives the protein CSVEELEEQYF.

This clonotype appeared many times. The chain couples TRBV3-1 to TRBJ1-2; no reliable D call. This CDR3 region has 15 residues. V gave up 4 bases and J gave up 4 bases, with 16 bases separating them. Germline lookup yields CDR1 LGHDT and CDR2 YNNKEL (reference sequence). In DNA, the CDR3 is TGTGCCAGCAGCCGAAGGGCGGTAGGAGCCTATGGCTACACCTTC. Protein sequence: CASSRRAVGAYGYTF.